This TCR beta chain originates from a study of long-term antiretroviral therapy in people with HIV. Survey-level immunoSEQ v3.0 assays were run. Sequencing used immunoSEQ multiplex PCR; TCRdb keeps in-frame clones, though not all of them. The sample contains more than 20,000 clones, more than 85% of which appear only once. Details on this clone: Its antigen is not known.

This CDR3 is built from 11 residues. Trimming left V 7 bases short and J 3 bases short, with 7 bases between. The V gene's germline CDR1 is MDHEN and CDR2 SYDVKM. About 1-11 million cryopreserved PBMC were held in samples before DNA extraction. Findings and limits, study-wide: Following ART, diversity rose but still fell short of transplant donor controls. Compared with controls, HIV repertoires showed narrower CDR3 length ranges. Pre-ART clonal expansions dominated every time point's repertoire.

This TCR was sampled from a man aged 40-50 years with HIV. This specimen was unsorted PBMCs, taken roughly 2.7 years after starting antiretroviral therapy. The chain couples TRBV28 to TRBJ2-7, with D uncertain. CDR3 loop: CASNGRYEQYF. Written as DNA, the CDR3 is TGTGCCAGCAACGGACGCTACGAGCAGTACTTC. The variable domain in full, completed from reference TRBV28 and TRBJ2-7, reads DVKVTQSSRYLVKRTGEKVFLECVQDMDHENMFWYRQDPGLGLRLIYFSYDVKMKEKGDIPEGYSVSREKKERFSLILESASTNQTSMYLCASNGRYEQYFGPGTRLTVT.